This TCR beta chain was obtained from a study of STAT5B mutations in CD4+ large granular lymphocyte leukemia. Whole-study findings and limits: No patients shared main leukemic clonotypes, though about 24% appeared at low frequency elsewhere. Compared with healthy controls (2/35), patient top clones favored TRBV06 (8/27). Without putative leukemic clones, patient CD4-sorted repertoires remained more clonal than healthy CD4+ repertoires.

The V segment lost 4 bases and the J segment 8 bases; nucleotides outside the gene matches: 11. Germline lookup yields CDR1 KGHSY and CDR2 FQNENV. The CDR3 consists of 15 residues. This clone was seen a single time. No antigen is known for it. TCRdb's copy holds only in-frame clones and misses some; the assay was immunoSEQ multiplex PCR. The data hold tens of thousands of clones, with more than 65% observed a single time. Sequencing input: CD4+ T cells from blood buffy coats. The chain has TRBV16 and TRBJ1-2, with 9 bases identical to TRBD1. This sequence was found in a human donor in good health. The CDR3 nucleotides are TGTGCCAGCAGCCCGGGACAGGGTGAGCGGAAGGGCTACACCTTC. This sequence encodes CASSPGQGERKGYTF.